This T cell receptor beta chain was identified in a study of shared clonotypes between healthy human individuals. Produced via immunoSEQ multiplex PCR; TCRdb's table is partial and in-frame only. Seen here are about a million clones, roughly 80% observed once, and the top ten hold 0.89%. This clone was seen more than once but under ten times. A read error likely explains this, since a far larger clone differs by one base. Researchers partitioned CD4+ cells into CD45RA+ naive and CD45RA-negative memory subsets. The CDR3 runs 14 residues. The germline gives CDR1 GTSNPN, CDR2 SVGIG (reference sequence). The sequence derives from a man aged 18 to 29 in good health. Some clones in this sample may be carry-over from other donors' samples. Sequencing was performed on memory CD4+ T cells from PBMCs. Subset given: CD45RA-negative fraction. The chain couples TRBV30 to TRBJ2-5; D is tentatively TRBD1 or TRBD2 (5 bases each). DNA of the CDR3: TGTGCCTGGAGTGTAATCGGCAACCTTGGGACCCGGTACTTC. This sequence encodes CAWSVIGNLGTRYF.